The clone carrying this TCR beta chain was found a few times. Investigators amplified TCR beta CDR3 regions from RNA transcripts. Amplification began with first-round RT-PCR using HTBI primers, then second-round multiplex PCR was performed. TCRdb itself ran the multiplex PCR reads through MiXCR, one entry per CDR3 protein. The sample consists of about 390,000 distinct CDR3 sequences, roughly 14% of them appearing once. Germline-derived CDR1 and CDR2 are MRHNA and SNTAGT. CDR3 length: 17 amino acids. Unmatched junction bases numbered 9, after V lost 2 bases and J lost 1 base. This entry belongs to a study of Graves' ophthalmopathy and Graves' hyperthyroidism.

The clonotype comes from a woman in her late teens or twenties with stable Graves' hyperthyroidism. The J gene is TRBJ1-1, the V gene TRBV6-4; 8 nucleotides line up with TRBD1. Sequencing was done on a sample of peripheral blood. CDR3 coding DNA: TGTGCCAGCAGTGACCCTAGGACAGGGAAGGGGAACACTGAAGCTTTCTTT. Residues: CASSDPRTGKGNTEAFF.